The entry below gives a single T cell receptor beta chain sequence along with its context. As handled by the study authors: From reference gene primer amplification, estimates of nucleated cell counts were derived. Generated by immunoSEQ multiplex PCR, the TCRdb table keeps only in-frame clones and is missing some. For V, J and clone size, that table is used; D and trimming come from the DNA. The data show hundreds of thousands of clones, approximately 91% seen once. Between the trimmed V and J ends, which lost 5 bases and 4 bases, there was a span of 14 bases. CDR1 is SGHVS and CDR2 is FNYEAQ in the germline V gene. The CDR3 length is 15 residues. This sample was taken from a study of blood T cell repertoires in COVID-19. The wider study: The United States, Italy and Spain were the sources of the acute and convalescent COVID-19 samples. Sources were T cells, B-cell-depleted T cells, or PBMCs; the material itself was cDNA or gDNA.

Input material: peripheral blood. V and J are TRBV7-6 and TRBJ2-2; TRBD2 is a possible D gene (6 bases). The receptor was isolated from a woman aged 60-70 years with acute or convalescent COVID-19. CDR3 sequence (DNA): TGTGCCAGCAGCCTAGTGTTGGGGGGCACCGGGGAGCTGTTTTTT. Translated: CASSLVLGGTGELFF.